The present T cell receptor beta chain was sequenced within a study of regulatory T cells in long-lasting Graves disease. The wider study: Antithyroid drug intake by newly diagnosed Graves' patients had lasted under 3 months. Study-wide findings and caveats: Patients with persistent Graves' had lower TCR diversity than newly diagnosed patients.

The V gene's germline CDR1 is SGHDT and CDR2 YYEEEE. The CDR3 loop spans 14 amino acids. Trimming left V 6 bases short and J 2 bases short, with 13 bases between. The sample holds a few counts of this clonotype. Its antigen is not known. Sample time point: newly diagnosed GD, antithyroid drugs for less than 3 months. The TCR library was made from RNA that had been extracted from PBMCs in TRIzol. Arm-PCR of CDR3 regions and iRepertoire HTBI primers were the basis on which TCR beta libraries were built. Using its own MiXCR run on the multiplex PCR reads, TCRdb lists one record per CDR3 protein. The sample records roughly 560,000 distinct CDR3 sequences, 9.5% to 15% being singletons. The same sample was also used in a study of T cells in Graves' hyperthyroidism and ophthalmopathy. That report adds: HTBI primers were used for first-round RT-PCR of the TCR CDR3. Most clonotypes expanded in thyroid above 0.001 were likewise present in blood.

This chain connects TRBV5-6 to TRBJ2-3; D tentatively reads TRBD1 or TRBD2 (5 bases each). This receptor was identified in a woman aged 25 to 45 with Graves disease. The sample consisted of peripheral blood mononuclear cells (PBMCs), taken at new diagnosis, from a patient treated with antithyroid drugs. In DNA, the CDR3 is TGTGCCAGCACCCTAGGGACCATCACAGATACGCAGTATTTT. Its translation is CASTLGTITDTQYF.